What follows is one TCR beta chain and its context. Its cognate antigen is unknown. The data were obtained in a study of beta chain features in type 1 diabetes. Study at large: Age, gender, cell numbers and subset yield matched between patients and controls. The number of sorted cells examined across all samples was around 99 million. Study results and limitations: Naive, central memory and Treg TCRB repertoires seemed to resemble each other more closely in patients than they did in healthy donors. People with Type 1 diabetes carried modestly yet significantly shorter TCRB CDR3s in all four CD4+ subsets.

Per germline, CDR1 LNHNV and CDR2 YYDKDF (reference sequence). V dropped 5 bases and J dropped 11; count of bases not matched to a gene: 12. The CDR3 covers 16 residues. cDNA synthesis used the whole RNA isolate, giving expressed TCRB sequences. Libraries were prepared by immunoSEQ multiplex PCR; TCRdb keeps only in-frame clonotypes and omits some of them. The sample yields hundreds of thousands of clones, about an eighth seen once. All sorted populations exceeded 95% purity. V gene TRBV15 combines with J gene TRBJ2-3, with TRBD2 matching 14 bases. Material: naive CD4+ T cells from blood. This receptor was taken from a man younger than 35 with type 1 diabetes. CDR3 nucleotide sequence: TGTGCCACCAGCCAACCGGGACTAGCGGGGGCGCGAGGGCAGTATTTT. Translating it yields CATSQPGLAGARGQYF. The full variable domain, its missing parts supplied by reference TRBV15 and TRBJ2-3, is DAMVIQNPRYQVTQFGKPVTLSCSQTLNHNVMYWYQQKSSQAPKLLFHYYDKDFNNEADTPDNFQSRRPNTSFCFLDIRSPGLGDTAMYLCATSQPGLAGARGQYFGPGTRLTVL.